This entry lists 25 T cell receptor beta chains sequenced from one sample in a study of OX40 agonist ivuxolimab in advanced cancers. The data were produced by immunoSEQ multiplex PCR, yet TCRdb's version contains in-frame clones alone and is incomplete. The table includes 35,000 to 40,000 clones, approximately 82% detected once. This sample comprised CD4+ or CD8+ T cells sorted from blood, obtained in a trial of the OX40 agonist ivuxolimab. These receptors came from an adult with an advanced solid tumor such as melanoma, head and neck, liver or kidney cancer.

CDR3 in amino acids: CASRGPQGAREKLFF. The DNA for the CDR3 is TGTGCCAGCAGGGGACCACAGGGGGCGAGGGAAAAACTGTTTTTT. The chain recombines TRBV6-5 with TRBJ1-4; 9 bases fit TRBD1. CDR1 and CDR2 (germline): MNHEY, SVGAGI. There are 15 residues in the CDR3. The V and J ends lost 6 bases and 8 bases, in that order; junction bases with no gene match: 10.

The rearrangement links TRBV6-5 to TRBJ2-3; D remains ambiguous. With 6 bases removed from V and 1 base from J, the gap between germline ends came to 5 bases. Germline V gene lookup returns CDR1 MNHEY and CDR2 SVGAGI. The CDR3 sequence is 12 residues long. The DNA for the CDR3 is TGTGCCAGCAGAACGGGCACAGATACGCAGTATTTT. It is translated as CASRTGTDTQYF.

V and J are TRBV15 and TRBJ2-5, with a possible D match to TRBD1 (5 bases). The last part of the DNA fits TRBJ2-7 better; the J call may be wrong. CDR3 length equals 16 residues. Germline values: CDR1 LNHNV, CDR2 YYDKDF (reference sequence). For the CDR3, the DNA is TGTGCCACCAGCGGCTCTCCGACGGACATGAGCTACGAGCAGTACTTC. Protein: CATSGSPTDMSYEQYF.

V is TRBV28 and J is TRBJ2-5; TRBD2 agrees at 10 bases. The tail of the sequence fits TRBJ2-7 better, so the J call may be wrong. This CDR3 contains 14 residues. Germline CDR1 reads MDHEN; CDR2 reads SYDVKM. CDR3 DNA: TGTGCCAGCAGAACTAGCGGGGCCTCCTACGAGCAGTACTTC. Translating it yields CASRTSGASYEQYF.

The rearrangement links TRBV10-3 to TRBJ2-3; 8 bases line up with TRBD1. V gave up 6 bases and J gave up 3 bases; unmatched junction bases: 8. This CDR3 contains 15 residues. Germline CDR1 ENHRY, CDR2 SYGVKD. The CDR3 coding sequence is TGTGCCATCAGGGACAGGGTGGAAGGGACAGATACGCAGTATTTT. Its protein is CAIRDRVEGTDTQYF.

This clone was seen a few times. V gene TRBV18 combines with J gene TRBJ1-2; no clear D. There are 15 residues in the CDR3. V was pared by 3 bases and J by 1 base, with 12 bases between. Germline V gene sequence: CDR1 KGHSH, CDR2 LQKENI. Here the CDR3 reads CASSPDRESNYGYTF. DNA for the CDR3: TGTGCCAGCTCACCCGACCGGGAGAGTAACTATGGCTACACCTTC.

J is TRBJ1-5 and V is TRBV4-1, with 7 bases aligning to TRBD1. The V and J ends lost 4 bases and 0 bases, in that order; junction bases with no gene match: 3. CDR1 and CDR2 from the germline V gene are MGHRA and YSYEKL. The CDR3 length is 15 residues. The CDR3 DNA follows: TGCGCCAGCAGCCGAACAGGGGTTAGCAATCAGCCCCAGCATTTT. This encodes CASSRTGVSNQPQHF.

DNA of the CDR3: TGTGCCAGCAGCAAAGGAACAGGGGGTCTTCAGCCCCAGCATTTT. As protein: CASSKGTGGLQPQHF. The chain joins TRBV21-1 to TRBJ1-5; the tabulated D call, TRBD1, remains unverified against the DNA. TRBV21-1 is termed a pseudogene. The CDR3 is 15 amino acids.

The chain links TRBV18 to TRBJ2-3; maybe TRBD1 (6 bases). V was trimmed by 5 bases and J by 6 bases, leaving 12 bases between them. The CDR3 has 13 residues. Germline V CDR1 and CDR2: KGHSH, LQKENI. The CDR3 protein is CASSSDSHDTQYF. The CDR3 DNA is TGTGCCAGCTCATCGGACAGCCATGATACGCAGTATTTT.

This CDR3 reads CASSIDDRFSNQPQHF. For the CDR3, the DNA is TGTGCCAGTAGTATAGACGACAGGTTTAGCAATCAGCCCCAGCATTTT. V usage is TRBV19 and J usage is TRBJ1-5; possible D gene TRBD1, 6 bases. V shed 0 bases and J shed 0 bases, with 9 bases lying between them. This CDR3 is built from 16 residues. The germline CDR1 and CDR2 sequences are LNHDA and SQIVND (reference sequence).

The count of this clone is one. As DNA, the CDR3 is TGCGCCAGCAGCCAAGGGGTTGTGGCCAACGTCCTGACTTTC. Translation: CASSQGVVANVLTF. This chain joins TRBV4-3 and TRBJ2-6; D gene uncertain. V was shortened by 1 base and J by 6 bases, with 7 bases between the two germline ends. The CDR3 has 14 residues. Germline V lookup: CDR1 LGHNA, CDR2 YSLEER.

The chain couples TRBV19 to TRBJ2-7, with 10 bases matching TRBD2. Germline V gene data show CDR1 as LNHDA and CDR2 as SQIVND (reference sequence). This CDR3 is built from 14 residues. The V and J ends lost 6 bases and 6 bases, in that order; junction bases with no gene match: 8. CDR3 loop: CASSPSGGGFEQYF. For the CDR3, the DNA is TGTGCCAGTAGCCCTAGCGGGGGAGGTTTCGAGCAGTACTTC.

The chain recombines TRBV10-3 with TRBJ2-7, with 7 nucleotides matching TRBD2. Trimming took 7 bases from V and 1 from J; bases not matched to a gene: 4. This CDR3 has 13 residues. CDR1 is ENHRY, CDR2 SYGVKD, per germline. The CDR3 sequence is CAINREASYEQYF. Here the CDR3 DNA reads TGTGCCATCAACCGGGAGGCTTCCTACGAGCAGTACTTC.

This clone is labeled as medium-sized (0.01 to 0.1%). The chain couples TRBV10-3 to TRBJ2-6, with D possibly TRBD1 on 6 matching bases. Trimming removed 2 bases at V and 1 base at J, with 15 bases between. Germline lookup yields CDR1 ENHRY and CDR2 SYGVKD. The CDR3 contains 18 residues. The CDR3 reads CAISEKGQRQSGANVLTF. The CDR3 coding sequence is TGTGCCATCAGTGAGAAAGGACAGAGGCAATCTGGGGCCAACGTCCTGACTTTC.

The rearrangement links TRBV6-5 to TRBJ2-3; 7 bases align to TRBD2. Germline assignment: CDR1 MNHEY and CDR2 SVGAGI. CDR3 size: 15 residues. The junction had 7 bases not matched to a gene; V was cut back by 2 bases and J by 5 bases. The CDR3 DNA reads TGTGCCAGCAGTTACGTCCAGCGGGGTATAGATACGCAGTATTTT. It specifies CASSYVQRGIDTQYF.

The chain employs TRBV5-5 and TRBJ2-7, with 9 nucleotides matching TRBD1. The length of the CDR3 is 15 residues. Germline CDR1 SGHKS, CDR2 YYEKEE (reference sequence). The J segment lost 3 bases and the V segment lost 0 bases, leaving 4 bases of the junction unmatched. The CDR3 nucleotides are TGTGCCAGCAGCTTGGAGGGGACAGGGAACTACGAGCAGTACTTC. Its translation: CASSLEGTGNYEQYF. The full variable domain, rest sourced from reference TRBV5-5 and TRBJ2-7, is DAGVTQSPTHLIKTRGQQVTLRCSPISGHKSVSWYQQVLGQGPQFIFQYYEKEERGRGNFPDRFSARQFPNYSSELNVNALLLGDSALYLCASSLEGTGNYEQYFGPGTRLTVT.

The chain has TRBV27 and TRBJ2-1, with TRBD2 as a possible D gene (5 bases). The germline CDR1 and CDR2 sequences are MNHEY and SMNVEV (reference sequence). Trimming stripped 6 bases from V and 0 bases from J, with 15 bases between. There are 16 residues in the CDR3. In DNA form, the CDR3 reads TGTGCCAGCAGCCCCACAGCGGTAAGCTCCTACAATGAGCAGTTCTTC. This translates into CASSPTAVSSYNEQFF.

The chain couples TRBV6-5 to TRBJ2-5; maybe TRBD1 (6 bases). The germline gives CDR1 MNHEY, CDR2 SVGAGI. Trimming stripped 6 bases from V and 3 bases from J, with 11 bases between. There are 13 residues in the CDR3. The CDR3 sequence is CASRLGAEETQYF. CDR3 in DNA: TGTGCCAGCAGATTGGGGGCCGAAGAGACCCAGTACTTC.

The chain joins TRBV28 to TRBJ2-6; 13 nucleotides align to TRBD2. Germline CDR1 and CDR2: MDHEN and SYDVKM. This CDR3 region has 18 residues. J was trimmed by 1 base and V by 5 bases; bases with no gene match: 5. CDR3 sequence: CASSRTSGRVSGANVLTF. The CDR3, as DNA: TGTGCCAGCAGTAGGACTAGCGGGAGAGTATCTGGGGCCAACGTCCTGACTTTC.

The J gene is TRBJ2-7, the V gene TRBV6-5; TRBD1 agrees at 9 bases. The CDR3 covers 13 residues. V lost 6 bases and J lost 2; bases outside the gene matches: 2. Germline CDR1 and CDR2: MNHEY and SVGAGI. The CDR3 here is CASRGQGAYEQYF. The CDR3 DNA reads as TGTGCCAGCAGGGGACAGGGCGCCTACGAGCAGTACTTC.

V gene TRBV10-2 combines with J gene TRBJ2-2; TRBD2 aligns across 9 bases. There are 16 residues in the CDR3. The germline V gene has CDR1 WSHSY and CDR2 SAAADI. V shed 3 bases and J 3 bases; nucleotides not matched to a gene: 5. The CDR3 region has the DNA TGCGCCAGCAGTGATCTAGCGGGACTTCACACCGGGGAGCTGTTTTTT. This codes for CASSDLAGLHTGELFF.

A remark on this clone: Additional DNA sequences in this sample encode the identical CDR3. This rearrangement joins TRBV10-3 to TRBJ2-3; 8 bases map to TRBD1. Unmatched junction bases numbered 3, after V lost 2 bases and J lost 2 bases. The CDR3 is made up of 15 amino acids. Germline V gene data show CDR1 as ENHRY and CDR2 as SYGVKD. CDR3 sequence: CAISERDRTTDTQYF. CDR3 bases: TGTGCCATCAGTGAGCGGGACAGGACCACAGATACGCAGTATTTT.

The chain carries TRBV5-1 and TRBJ1-5; TRBD1 agrees at 9 bases. Germline values: CDR1 SGHRS, CDR2 YFSETQ. V gave up 0 bases and J gave up 5 bases; unmatched junction bases: 6. CDR3 length: 16 amino acids. CDR3 nucleotides: TGCGCCAGCAGCTTGGAGGGACAGGGTGTGGATCAGCCCCAGCATTTT. Amino acid sequence: CASSLEGQGVDQPQHF.

The gene calls are TRBV27 and TRBJ2-1; D perhaps matches TRBD2 (5 bases). The CDR3 length is 17 residues. The V end was cut by 3 bases, the J end by 8 bases, with 23 bases between. CDR1 is MNHEY, CDR2 SMNVEV, per germline (reference sequence). CDR3 bases: TGTGCCAGCAGTTTGGGTTCGGGGTCTCCAAAAGGTGATGAGCAGTTCTTC. It encodes CASSLGSGSPKGDEQFF.

The gene calls are TRBV5-1 and TRBJ2-3; D might be TRBD2 (6 bases). V gave up 4 bases and J gave up 5 bases, with 11 bases separating them. The CDR3 spans 13 residues. Germline V gene data show CDR1 as SGHRS and CDR2 as YFSETQ. DNA of the CDR3: TGCGCCAGCAGCAGGGCTAGCGAAGATACGCAGTATTTT. The encoded protein is CASSRASEDTQYF.